This T cell receptor beta chain was profiled in a study of T cells in Graves' hyperthyroidism and ophthalmopathy. Study as a whole: Upon initial diagnosis and before any treatment, peripheral blood was collected.

Absent ophthalmopathy progression within 18 months defined stable Graves' hyperthyroidism. Investigators excluded patients with uncontrolled infection, other autoimmune disease, pregnancy or lactation. The CDR3 is 16 amino acids. The germline gives CDR1 LGHNA, CDR2 YSLEER. The V end was cut by 1 base, the J end by 5 bases, with 17 bases between. RNA transcripts served as the template for amplifying TCR beta CDR3 regions. First-round RT-PCR targeting the TCR CDR3 was performed with the HTBI primer set. TCRdb used MiXCR to reprocess the multiplex PCR reads, holding one entry per CDR3 protein. The data contain about 360,000 distinct CDR3 sequences, less than 15% of them singletons.

This receptor was identified in a woman between 18 and 30 years old with Graves' hyperthyroidism. The chain carries TRBV4-3 and TRBJ2-5, with D unresolved. Sequenced: blood. The CDR3, as DNA: TGCGCCAGCAGCCAAGGGGATCTTGCTAGTCCGGAGACCCAGTACTTC. Amino acids: CASSQGDLASPETQYF.